Each of the 25 T cell receptor beta chains below was sequenced from the same sample in a study of shared clonotypes between healthy human individuals (dated by TCRdb to 2018 to 2021). Receptors were amplified or captured by the immunoSEQ multiplex PCR assay. TCRdb re-hosts the immuneACCESS table, in-frame sequences only. Its copies lack some clones; in the studies checked, an unresolved V gene accounts for under half of them, and the cause for the rest is not known. In all, the sample holds a few million clones, and approximately 92% of those were seen once. The ten top clones hold roughly 0.13% of the sample. Sequencing was done on a sample of naive CD4+ T cells sorted from blood. The sample's cell subset or site label is to be understood as: CD45RA+ positively selected. The receptors here all came from a man between 18 and 35 years old in good health.

Regarding this clone: This CDR3 is also generated by other DNA sequences in the sample. The rearrangement links TRBV2 to TRBJ1-1; no firm D call. V was shortened by 6 bases and J by 1 base, with 9 bases between the two germline ends. The CDR3 consists of 13 residues. CDR1 SNHLY and CDR2 FYNNEI come from the germline V gene. CDR3 coding DNA: TGTGCCAGCAGCGAGGACTGGAACACTGAAGCTTTCTTT. This translates into CASSEDWNTEAFF.

V and J are TRBV28 and TRBJ2-1; TRBD2 matches at 7 bases. V was pared by 8 bases and J by 2 bases, with 6 bases of the junction left unmatched. The CDR3 contains 14 residues. The germline V gene has CDR1 MDHEN and CDR2 SYDVKM. CDR3 sequence (DNA): TGTGCCAGCGAACCTAGCGGTCCCTACAATGAGCAGTTCTTC. Its protein product is CASEPSGPYNEQFF.

This sequence joins TRBV18 and TRBJ1-2, with D unresolved. The CDR3 contains 13 residues. V lost 3 bases, J lost 0 bases, and 5 bases lay in between. Per the germline V gene, CDR1 is KGHSH and CDR2 is LQKENI. The CDR3 protein is CASSPISNYGYTF. CDR3 DNA sequence: TGTGCCAGCTCACCGATATCTAACTATGGCTACACCTTC.

The V and J genes are TRBV7-9 and TRBJ2-1; 12 bases match TRBD1. V shed 5 bases and J 3 bases; nucleotides not matched to a gene: 14. Germline-derived CDR1 and CDR2 are SEHNR and FQNEAQ (reference sequence). CDR3 length: 19 amino acids. The DNA for the CDR3 is TGTGCCAGCAGCCCCGGGACAGGGGGCCCCGGGACTGACTACAATGAGCAGTTCTTC. As protein: CASSPGTGGPGTDYNEQFF.

The chain uses TRBV5-5 and TRBJ1-1; D remains unclear. The CDR3 loop spans 15 amino acids. Trimming removed 0 bases at V and 1 base at J, with 10 bases between. In germline, CDR1 is SGHKS, CDR2 YYEKEE (reference sequence). The CDR3 is CASSLGPFRNTEAFF. For the CDR3, the DNA is TGTGCCAGCAGCTTGGGGCCCTTCAGGAACACTGAAGCTTTCTTT.

The chain recombines TRBV5-1 with TRBJ2-3; a weak D match, TRBD1 (6 bases). CDR3 length: 14 residues. Deletions cut 4 bases from V and 1 base from J, with 10 bases between. Germline assignment: CDR1 SGHRS and CDR2 YFSETQ. This chain's CDR3 is CASSQRQGTDTQYF. The CDR3 bases are TGCGCCAGCAGCCAACGACAGGGCACAGATACGCAGTATTTT.

With regard to this clone: One junction end does not reproduce the germline sequence, and a read error may be involved. The chain uses TRBV7-9 and TRBJ1-2, with D uncertain. Germline V CDR1 and CDR2: SEHNR, FQNEAQ (reference sequence). The CDR3 totals 14 residues. The CDR3 is CASSLSGKNYGCTF. Written as DNA, the CDR3 is TGTGCCAGCAGTTTGTCCGGGAAAAACTATGGCTGCACCTTC.

Concerning this clone: The sample holds other DNA sequences that translate to the same CDR3. The gene calls are TRBV18 and TRBJ2-5; perhaps TRBD2 as D (6 bases). V was shortened by 3 bases and J by 3 bases, with 11 bases between the two germline ends. The CDR3 has 14 amino acids. CDR1 is KGHSH, CDR2 LQKENI, per germline. The CDR3 sequence: CASSPPTREETQYF. The CDR3 nucleotides are TGTGCCAGCTCACCCCCGACTAGAGAAGAGACCCAGTACTTC.

V gene TRBV5-5 combines with J gene TRBJ2-2; TRBD2 aligns across 8 bases. The V segment lost 1 base and the J segment 2 bases; nucleotides outside the gene matches: 4. CDR1 SGHKS and CDR2 YYEKEE come from the germline V gene (reference sequence). The length of the CDR3 is 16 residues. CDR3 DNA sequence: TGTGCCAGCAGCTTGACTAGCGGTTCTAACACCGGGGAGCTGTTTTTT. It translates to CASSLTSGSNTGELFF.

The chain combines TRBV15 with TRBJ1-2; no clear D. This CDR3 contains 14 residues. The germline V gene has CDR1 LNHNV and CDR2 YYDKDF (reference sequence). The ends were cut back, 1 base at V and 0 bases at J, with 6 bases in the middle. CDR3 loop: CATSRGGTNYGYTF. For the CDR3, the DNA is TGTGCCACCAGCAGAGGTGGCACTAACTATGGCTACACCTTC.

This sequence joins TRBV4-1 and TRBJ2-7; D tentatively reads TRBD1 or TRBD2 (5 bases each). The CDR3 loop spans 14 amino acids. CDR1 MGHRA and CDR2 YSYEKL come from the germline V gene. Trimming pared 5 bases from V and 1 base from J, leaving 12 bases between. The CDR3 nucleotides read TGCGCCAGCAGCGACCGGGACGGGTCCTACGAGCAGTACTTC. Translating it yields CASSDRDGSYEQYF.

The CDR3, as DNA: TGCGCCAGCAGCCTGCACACGAACACTGAAGCTTTCTTT. This sequence encodes CASSLHTNTEAFF. The V and J genes are TRBV4-3 and TRBJ1-1; D not resolved. Germline V lookup: CDR1 LGHNA, CDR2 YSLEER. Trimming removed 4 bases from V and 1 base from J, with 7 bases in between. The CDR3 runs 13 residues.

V is TRBV30 and J is TRBJ1-1; D might be TRBD1 (5 bases). This CDR3 is built from 11 residues. V was cut by 8 bases and J by 7 bases, with 14 bases left in between. Germline loops: CDR1 GTSNPN, CDR2 SVGIG (reference sequence). CDR3 bases: TGTGCCGGAGAGAGGGGAAGTGAAGCTTTCTTT. Residues: CAGERGSEAFF.

This chain links TRBV6-5 with TRBJ2-2; D remains unclear. V lost 8 bases, J lost 6 bases, and 16 bases lay in between. Germline CDR1 and CDR2: MNHEY and SVGAGI. This CDR3 has 14 residues. CDR3 sequence (DNA): TGTGCCAGCCACACGGGCCTCAACCCCGGGGAGCTGTTTTTT. Protein: CASHTGLNPGELFF.

To note about this clone: Other DNA sequences in the sample encode the same CDR3. V and J are TRBV6-5 and TRBJ1-3, with D hard to call. Germline values: CDR1 MNHEY, CDR2 SVGAGI. The CDR3 contains 13 residues. V dropped 0 bases and J dropped 4 bases, with 4 bases sitting between them. For the CDR3, the DNA is TGTGCCAGCAGTTACTCGGCAGGAAACACCATATATTTT. This encodes CASSYSAGNTIYF.

The chain uses TRBV4-1 and TRBJ2-7; 14 positions agree with TRBD2. Germline V lookup: CDR1 MGHRA, CDR2 YSYEKL. Trimming took 4 bases from V and 7 from J; bases not matched to a gene: 6. This CDR3 comprises 15 residues. CDR3 sequence: CASSPLGLAGEEQYF. In DNA form, the CDR3 reads TGCGCCAGCAGCCCCCTGGGACTAGCGGGGGAAGAGCAGTACTTC.

The chain couples TRBV2 to TRBJ2-7, with TRBD2 matching 8 bases. Germline trimming cut 8 bases from V and 2 bases from J; bases unmatched to any gene: 8. Germline CDR1 SNHLY, CDR2 FYNNEI. The CDR3 has 14 amino acids. CDR3 nucleotide sequence: TGTGCCAGCCGGGAGGGCGCGGGGGCCTACGAGCAGTACTTC. Translated, it gives CASREGAGAYEQYF. Supplemented by reference TRBV2 and TRBJ2-7, the full variable domain reads EPEVTQTPSHQVTQMGQEVILRCVPISNHLYFYWYRQILGQKVEFLVSFYNNEISEKSEIFDDQFSVERPDGSNFTLKIRSTKLEDSAMYFCASREGAGAYEQYFGPGTRLTVT.

V is TRBV2 and J is TRBJ2-5, with a tentative D call TRBD1 (7 bases). The CDR3 loop spans 14 amino acids. The germline V gene has CDR1 SNHLY and CDR2 FYNNEI. The V and J ends lost 5 bases and 5 bases respectively, with 15 bases between them. The CDR3 coding sequence is TGTGCCAGCAGTCCAGGGGGGCGTGCGGAGACCCAGTACTTC. It encodes CASSPGGRAETQYF.

This chain links TRBV29-1 with TRBJ2-2; D gene ambiguous. V gave up 5 bases and J gave up 2 bases, with 12 bases separating them. The CDR3 runs 14 residues. Germline V gene sequence: CDR1 SQVTM, CDR2 ANQGSEA. CDR3 sequence (DNA): TGCAGCGTTAGTTTGGGCAGCAACACCGGGGAGCTGTTTTTT. It specifies CSVSLGSNTGELFF.

The V and J genes are TRBV7-2 and TRBJ2-7; 8 bases map to TRBD1. The CDR3 loop spans 15 amino acids. V lost 1 base to trimming and J lost 3 bases; unmatched junction nucleotides: 5. Germline CDR1 is SGHTA and CDR2 is FQGNSA. This CDR3 reads CASSLVQGASYEQYF. The CDR3, as DNA: TGTGCCAGCAGCTTAGTCCAGGGGGCTAGCTACGAGCAGTACTTC.

The chain employs TRBV9 and TRBJ1-1, with TRBD1 identical over 7 bases. Unmatched junction bases numbered 5, after V lost 0 bases and J lost 0 bases. The CDR3 is made up of 16 amino acids. CDR1 and CDR2 from the germline V gene are SGDLS and YYNGEE. The CDR3: CASSVGWDSMNTEAFF. The CDR3 DNA sequence: TGTGCCAGCAGCGTAGGATGGGACAGCATGAACACTGAAGCTTTCTTT.

A few counts support this clone. The V gene is TRBV30, the J gene TRBJ1-6; 8 bases match TRBD1. The CDR3 runs to 12 residues. The trim removed 4 bases at V and 8 bases at J, leaving 1 base unmatched. The germline gives CDR1 GTSNPN, CDR2 SVGIG (reference sequence). CDR3 coding DNA: TGTGCCTGGACAGGGGGCGATTCACCCCTCCACTTT. Its protein product is CAWTGGDSPLHF.

The chain carries TRBV19 and TRBJ2-5; weak D call: TRBD1 (6 bases). Germline-derived CDR1 and CDR2 are LNHDA and SQIVND (reference sequence). The length of the CDR3 is 14 residues. V lost 4 bases to trimming and J lost 5 bases, with 14 bases between them. CDR3 loop: CASSKGQGPETQYF. CDR3 DNA: TGTGCCAGTAGTAAGGGGCAGGGGCCGGAGACCCAGTACTTC. The variable domain in full, with the rest retrieved from reference TRBV19 and TRBJ2-5, is DGGITQSPKYLFRKEGQNVTLSCEQNLNHDAMYWYRQDPGQGLRLIYYSQIVNDFQKGDIAEGYSVSREKKESFPLTVTSAQKNPTAFYLCASSKGQGPETQYFGPGTRLLVL.

The chain employs TRBV7-2 and TRBJ2-1, with 15 nucleotides matching TRBD2. The CDR3 consists of 17 residues. Germline values: CDR1 SGHTA, CDR2 FQGNSA. V trimming: 0 bases; J trimming: 7 bases; junction bases outside the gene matches: 4. CDR3 protein: CASSLAGTSGRFNEQFF. The DNA of the CDR3 is TGTGCCAGCAGCTTAGCTGGGACTAGCGGGAGGTTTAATGAGCAGTTCTTC.

The chain links TRBV27 to TRBJ2-5; 11 nucleotides agree with TRBD2. Germline loops: CDR1 MNHEY, CDR2 SMNVEV (reference sequence). Trimming at V came to 1 base and at J to 1 base, leaving 8 bases not matched to a gene. There are 18 residues in the CDR3. In nucleotides, the CDR3 is TGTGCCAGCAGTTTATTCCAACCACTAGCGGGAGCCCAAGAGACCCAGTACTTC. It translates to CASSLFQPLAGAQETQYF.